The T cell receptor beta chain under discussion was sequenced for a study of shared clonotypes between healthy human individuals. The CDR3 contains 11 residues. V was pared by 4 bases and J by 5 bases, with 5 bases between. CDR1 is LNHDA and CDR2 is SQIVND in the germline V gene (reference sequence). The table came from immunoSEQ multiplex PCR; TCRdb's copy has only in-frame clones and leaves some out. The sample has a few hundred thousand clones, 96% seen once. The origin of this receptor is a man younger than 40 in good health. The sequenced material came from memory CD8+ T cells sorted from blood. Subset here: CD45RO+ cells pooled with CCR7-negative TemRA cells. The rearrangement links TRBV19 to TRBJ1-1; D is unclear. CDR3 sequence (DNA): TGTGCCAGTAGTAAGAGGACTGAAGCTTTCTTT. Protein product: CASSKRTEAFF.